Here is one T cell receptor beta chain with its context. The CDR3 covers 14 residues. CDR1 and CDR2 (germline): GTSNPN, SVGIG (reference sequence). Losses at the gene ends were 5 bases for V and 0 bases for J; bases not matched to a gene: 4. The data were obtained in a study of T cells in tumors after PD-1 blockade. About the study: No patient had prior checkpoint blockade, systemic immunosuppression, or radiotherapy within 4 weeks. Some patients also took daily vismodegib 150 mg during anti-PD-1 treatment. Either cemiplimab 350 mg every 2 weeks or pembrolizumab 200 mg every 3 weeks was given.

Genomic DNA template from tumor biopsies or peripheral blood, roughly 600 ng to 6,500 ng input. This table comes from immunoSEQ multiplex PCR, and its TCRdb copy is limited to in-frame clones, with some not included. The data contain about 34,000 clones, 70% to 75% of them seen just once; the ten biggest clones take up under 50%. The sequence derives from a human donor with basal cell carcinoma. The sample here was PBMCs, taken after anti-PD-1 treatment. The genes are TRBV30 and TRBJ1-5; 7 bases line up with TRBD1. The CDR3 loop reads CAWGTVNSNQPQHF. In DNA form, the CDR3 reads TGTGCCTGGGGGACAGTTAATAGCAATCAGCCCCAGCATTTT.